This TCR beta chain was identified in a study of T cell changes during pregnancy in multiple sclerosis (dated by TCRdb to the late 2010s). Study-wide context: The study examined how the T cell repertoire changed over the course of pregnancy in women with multiple sclerosis.

The receptor library was made with the immunoSEQ multiplex PCR assay. TCRdb took this table from immuneACCESS and kept in-frame rearrangements with V and J called. Such tables lack part of the clones; where checked against another copy, unresolved V genes explain under half of the gap, and the rest is unexplained. The table for this sample lists roughly 47,000 clones; roughly nine tenths of them were counted only once. Together, the top ten hold around 8% of the sample. About this clone: Which antigen it targets is not known. No qualities accompany the bases; no much larger clone lies one base away.

The germline V gene (reference sequence) gives CDR1 as SEHNR and CDR2 as FQNEAQ. The CDR3 goes from the cysteine to the phenylalanine over 17 residues. The kept DNA is CDR3 alone, 51 bases in frame from the first base. Relative to germline, V is missing 4 bases and J is missing 0 bases, with 11 bases of the junction outside any gene match. The source of this sequence is a female donor with multiple sclerosis, enrolled in a pregnancy study. Recombination linked TRBV7-9 to TRBJ2-5; 7 bases in between match TRBD1. This material consisted of CD8+ T cells from peripheral blood mononuclear cells, taken in the second trimester of pregnancy. In nucleotides, the sequence is TGTGCCAGCAGCTCGAACAACCGGGACAGAAACCAAGAGACCCAGTACTTC. Translated, it gives CASSSNNRDRNQETQYF.